This is a list of T cell receptor beta chains from one sample in a study of cytomegalovirus exposure and HLA in healthy donors. Data came from immunoSEQ multiplex PCR; TCRdb stores just in-frame clones and leaves some out. The repertoire holds around 150,000 clones, 70% to 85% seen once, with about 32% in the top ten. Input material: PBMCs. These receptors came from a man aged 25-45 years in good health and CMV-seropositive. The CDR3 runs from the conserved cysteine through the conserved F or W.

CASSFSTSGGSEQFF | TRBJ2-1 | TRBV5-4
CASSGQGRRFWNTGELFF | TRBJ2-2 | TRBV10-1
CASSQDLRGNTEAFF | TRBJ1-1 | TRBV4-3
CASSLAAGTYNEQFF | TRBJ2-1 | TRBV7-7
CASSPRQGATEAFF | TRBJ1-1 | TRBV27
CASSQDIGGKSSYNEQFF | TRBJ2-1 | TRBV4-2
CASSPPSGGLPTQYF | TRBJ2-3 | TRBV7-8
CASSSGQGARSEQYF | TRBJ2-7 | TRBV7-9
CASSEEGQDSSGANVLTF | TRBJ2-6 | TRBV6-1
CASSPIGSTGELFF | TRBJ2-2 | TRBV27
CASSYAVAGTYEQYF | TRBJ2-7 | TRBV6-5
CASSPVGAIGEQYF | TRBJ2-7 | TRBV9
CASSLRLSVGGVDEQYF | TRBJ2-7 | TRBV13
CASSQRTSRNEQFF | TRBJ2-1 | TRBV4-3
CASSLIGLTGSTGELFF | TRBJ2-2 | TRBV5-4
CASSLGQGGYEQYF | TRBJ2-7 | TRBV11-2
CASRPTSGVYEQYF | TRBJ2-7 | TRBV7-2
CASSRTGTNEKLFF | TRBJ1-4 | TRBV6-6
CASSAYRDSKQFF | TRBJ2-1 | TRBV9
CASSLTTGEFGYEQYF | TRBJ2-7 | TRBV7-9
CASSLPKGQGANYGYTF | TRBJ1-2 | TRBV7-9
CASSIGQLYNSPLHF | TRBJ1-6 | TRBV5-4
CASSSGDRGPFPEAFF | TRBJ1-1 | TRBV5-1
CATSNTGGQETQYF | TRBJ2-5 | TRBV15
CASSLVVGGGETQYF | TRBJ2-5 | TRBV5-4
CASSSQTSGGGEQYF | TRBJ2-7 | TRBV7-2
CASSYATGYLNTEAFF | TRBJ1-1 | TRBV6-6
CASSSQGRNTEAFF | TRBJ1-1 | TRBV6-5
CASSLGGATNEKLFF | TRBJ1-4 | TRBV5-1
CASSLAGLAGVTDTQYF | TRBJ2-3 | TRBV11-2
CASRGQEYQPQHF | TRBJ1-5 | TRBV27
CASSPGHVSSYEQYF | TRBJ2-7 | TRBV5-1
CASSRRLAGINEQFF | TRBJ2-1 | TRBV11-1
CASSGPRTGGQGYTF | TRBJ1-2 | TRBV9
CASSRRLGTGHTGELFF | TRBJ2-2 | TRBV19
CASSRDREGEQYF | TRBJ2-7 | TRBV18
CASSLGTGNYGYTF | TRBJ1-2 | TRBV7-2
CASSASGQAYYEQYF | TRBJ2-7 | TRBV5-1
CASSPEPLGTDTQYF | TRBJ2-3 | TRBV5-8
CASSFVAGGSYNEQFF | TRBJ2-1 | TRBV7-3
CASSLATGEYEQYF | TRBJ2-7 | TRBV7-9
CASSADRIQETQYF | TRBJ2-5 | TRBV6-5
CASSSHLETANYGYTF | TRBJ1-2 | TRBV6-6
CASSFDHSGTEAFF | TRBJ1-1 | TRBV7-2
CASSEALQGDHGNEQFF | TRBJ2-1 | TRBV6-1
CASSPRTGGSSYEQYF | TRBJ2-7 | TRBV5-1
CATSRGDTNYEQYF | TRBJ2-7 | TRBV15
CASSTTGGGTEAFF | TRBJ1-1 | TRBV5-4
CASSLAEKIGAFF | TRBJ1-1 | TRBV7-2
CASSLVLAGGKETQYF | TRBJ2-5 | TRBV7-8
CASSPGLAGKNEQFF | TRBJ2-1 | TRBV6-1
CASSKAGYGYTF | TRBJ1-2 | TRBV6-6
CATSRGREQPQHF | TRBJ1-5 | TRBV15